This T cell receptor beta chain was observed in a study of identical twins. Broader study findings: Within twin pairs, the out-of-frame alpha sequences they shared showed excess low generation probability.

Each CDR3 protein gets one entry after TCRdb re-called the 5' RACE reads with MiXCR. This sample has 250,000 to 350,000 distinct CDR3 sequences, with roughly 8.6% found just once. Per germline, CDR1 LNHNV and CDR2 YYDKDF (reference sequence). The CDR3 spans 16 residues. The germline V and J ends were trimmed by 3 bases and 0 bases, with 14 bases remaining between them. This clonotype appeared a few times. Antigen unknown. This sample was shared with a second study, whose subject was yellow fever vaccine responses in identical twins.

The sequence derives from a woman younger than 30 in good health. This chain links TRBV15 with TRBJ1-1; D call uncertain. The sequenced sample was memory (CD45RO+) T cells sorted from blood. CDR3 loop: CATSSGSLRMNTEAFF. CDR3 bases: TGTGCCACCAGCAGCGGAAGCCTCCGCATGAACACTGAAGCTTTCTTT.